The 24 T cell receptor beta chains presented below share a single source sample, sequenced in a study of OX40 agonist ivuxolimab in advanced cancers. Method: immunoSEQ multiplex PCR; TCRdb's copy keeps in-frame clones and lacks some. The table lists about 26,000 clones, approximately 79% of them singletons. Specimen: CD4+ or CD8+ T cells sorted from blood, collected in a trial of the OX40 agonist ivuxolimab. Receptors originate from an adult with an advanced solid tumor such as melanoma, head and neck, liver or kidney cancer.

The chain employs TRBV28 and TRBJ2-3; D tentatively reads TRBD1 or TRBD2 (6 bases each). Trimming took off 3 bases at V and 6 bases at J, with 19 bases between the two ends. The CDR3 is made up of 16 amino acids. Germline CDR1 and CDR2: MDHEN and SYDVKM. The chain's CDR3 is CASSLGGLDYGDTQYF. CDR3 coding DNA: TGTGCCAGCAGTTTGGGGGGCCTGGACTATGGGGATACGCAGTATTTT.

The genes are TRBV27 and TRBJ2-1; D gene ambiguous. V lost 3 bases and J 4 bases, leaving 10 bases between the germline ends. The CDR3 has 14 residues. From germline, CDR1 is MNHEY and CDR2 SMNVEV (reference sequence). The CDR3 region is CASSFPGRYNEQFF. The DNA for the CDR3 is TGTGCCAGCAGTTTTCCCGGACGGTACAATGAGCAGTTCTTC.

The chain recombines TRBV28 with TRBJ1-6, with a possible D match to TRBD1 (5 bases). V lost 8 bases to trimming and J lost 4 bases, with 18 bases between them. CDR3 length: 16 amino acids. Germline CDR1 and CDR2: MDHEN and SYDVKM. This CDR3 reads CASRMGRGRYNSPLHF. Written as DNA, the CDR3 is TGTGCCAGCCGCATGGGACGGGGGAGGTATAATTCACCCCTCCACTTT.

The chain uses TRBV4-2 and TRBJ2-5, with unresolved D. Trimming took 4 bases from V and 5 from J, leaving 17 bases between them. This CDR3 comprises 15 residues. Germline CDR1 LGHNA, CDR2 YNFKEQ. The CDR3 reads CASSLETDERETQYF. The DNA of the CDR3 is TGTGCCAGCAGCCTGGAGACCGATGAGAGGGAGACCCAGTACTTC.

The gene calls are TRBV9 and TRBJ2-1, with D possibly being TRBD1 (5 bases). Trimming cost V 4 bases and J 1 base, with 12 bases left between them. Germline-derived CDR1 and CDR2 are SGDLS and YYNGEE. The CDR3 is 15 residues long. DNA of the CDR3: TGTGCCAGCAGCCTCAGGGTGGAGTCCTACAATGAGCAGTTCTTC. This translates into CASSLRVESYNEQFF.

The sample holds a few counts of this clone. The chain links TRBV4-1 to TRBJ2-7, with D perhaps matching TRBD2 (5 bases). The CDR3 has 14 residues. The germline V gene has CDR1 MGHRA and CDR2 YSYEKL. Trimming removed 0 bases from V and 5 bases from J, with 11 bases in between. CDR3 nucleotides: TGCGCCAGCAGCCAAGAGGCTCTAGCTGACGAGCAGTACTTC. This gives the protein CASSQEALADEQYF.

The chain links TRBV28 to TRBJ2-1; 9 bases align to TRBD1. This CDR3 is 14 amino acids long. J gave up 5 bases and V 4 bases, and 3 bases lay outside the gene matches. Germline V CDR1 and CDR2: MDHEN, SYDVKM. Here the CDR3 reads CASSWRTGDNEQFF. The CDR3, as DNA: TGTGCCAGCAGTTGGAGGACAGGGGACAATGAGCAGTTCTTC.

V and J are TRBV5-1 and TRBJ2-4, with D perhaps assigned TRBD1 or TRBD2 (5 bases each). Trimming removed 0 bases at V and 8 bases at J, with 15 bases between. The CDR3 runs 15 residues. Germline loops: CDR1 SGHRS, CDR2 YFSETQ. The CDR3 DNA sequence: TGCGCCAGCAGCTTGGTTGGGGGTGATGTGGACATTCAGTACTTC. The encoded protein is CASSLVGGDVDIQYF. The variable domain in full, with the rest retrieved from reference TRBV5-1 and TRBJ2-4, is KAGVTQTPRYLIKTRGQQVTLSCSPISGHRSVSWYQQTPGQGLQFLFEYFSETQRNKGNFPGRFSGRQFSNSRSEMNVSTLELGDSALYLCASSLVGGDVDIQYFGAGTRLSVL.

The DNA for the CDR3 is TGTGCCAGCAGTTCAATGGGGAACACTGAAGCTTTCTTT. This gives the protein CASSSMGNTEAFF. The chain recombines TRBV7-8 with TRBJ1-1; no definite D call. Germline V gene lookup returns CDR1 SGHVS and CDR2 FQNEAQ. This CDR3 is 13 amino acids long. Trimming shortened V by 6 bases and J by 1 base, and 9 bases separated the two germline ends.

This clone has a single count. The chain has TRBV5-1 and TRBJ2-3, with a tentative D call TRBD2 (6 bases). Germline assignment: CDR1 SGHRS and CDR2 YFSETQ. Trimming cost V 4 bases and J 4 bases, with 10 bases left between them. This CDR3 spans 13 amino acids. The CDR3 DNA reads TGCGCCAGCAGCCTCGGAGGGGCAGATACGCAGTATTTT. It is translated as CASSLGGADTQYF.

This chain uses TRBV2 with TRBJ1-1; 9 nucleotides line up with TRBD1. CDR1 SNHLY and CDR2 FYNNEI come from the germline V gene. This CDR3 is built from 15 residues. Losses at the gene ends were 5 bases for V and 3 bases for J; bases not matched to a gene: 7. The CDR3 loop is CASSSGTGSDTEAFF. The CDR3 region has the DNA TGTGCCAGCAGTTCCGGGACAGGGTCGGACACTGAAGCTTTCTTT.

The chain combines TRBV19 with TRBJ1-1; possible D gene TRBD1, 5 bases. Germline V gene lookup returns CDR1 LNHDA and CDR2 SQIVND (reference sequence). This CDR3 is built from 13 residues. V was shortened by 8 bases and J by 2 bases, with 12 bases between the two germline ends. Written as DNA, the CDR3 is TGTGCCAGTGCAGGGAACGGAAACACTGAAGCTTTCTTT. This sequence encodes CASAGNGNTEAFF.

The CDR3 coding sequence is TGTGCCACCAGGACAGGGGGACACATGAACACTGAAGCTTTCTTT. It translates to CATRTGGHMNTEAFF. The chain is built from TRBV27 and TRBJ1-1, with 10 bases fitting TRBD1. The trim removed 10 bases at V and 0 bases at J, leaving 8 bases unmatched. The V gene's germline CDR1 is MNHEY and CDR2 SMNVEV (reference sequence). The length of the CDR3 is 15 residues.

CDR3 region: CATSSRDGDTEAFF. CDR3 coding DNA: TGTGCCACCAGCAGCAGGGACGGGGACACTGAAGCTTTCTTT. This sequence joins TRBV15 and TRBJ1-1; weak D call: TRBD1 (5 bases). V was pared by 3 bases and J by 3 bases, with 11 bases between. Germline V gene data show CDR1 as LNHNV and CDR2 as YYDKDF (reference sequence). The CDR3 covers 14 residues.

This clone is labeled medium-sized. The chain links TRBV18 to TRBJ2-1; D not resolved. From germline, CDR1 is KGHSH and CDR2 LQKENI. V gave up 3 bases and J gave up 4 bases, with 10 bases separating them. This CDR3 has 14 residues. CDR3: CASSPGRNYNEQFF. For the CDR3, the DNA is TGTGCCAGCTCACCGGGCCGGAATTACAATGAGCAGTTCTTC.

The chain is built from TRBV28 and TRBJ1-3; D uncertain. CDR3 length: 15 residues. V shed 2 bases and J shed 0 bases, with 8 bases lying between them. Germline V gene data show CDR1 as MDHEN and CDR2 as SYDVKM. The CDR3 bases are TGTGCCAGCAGTTTAGACACCGGCTCTGGAAACACCATATATTTT. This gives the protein CASSLDTGSGNTIYF.

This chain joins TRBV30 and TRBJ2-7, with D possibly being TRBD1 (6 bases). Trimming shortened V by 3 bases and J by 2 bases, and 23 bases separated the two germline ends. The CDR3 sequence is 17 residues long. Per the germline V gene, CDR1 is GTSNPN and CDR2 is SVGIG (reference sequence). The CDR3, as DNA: TGTGCCTGGAGCCCGGGTTCCGGGCAGGGGATAACCTACGAGCAGTACTTC. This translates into CAWSPGSGQGITYEQYF.

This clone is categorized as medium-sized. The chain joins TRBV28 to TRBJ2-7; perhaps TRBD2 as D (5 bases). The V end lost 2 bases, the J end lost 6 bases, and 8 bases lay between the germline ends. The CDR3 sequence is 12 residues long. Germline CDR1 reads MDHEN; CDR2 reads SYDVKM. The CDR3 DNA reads TGTGCCAGCAGTTTACTAGCCCCCGAGCAGTACTTC. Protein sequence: CASSLLAPEQYF.

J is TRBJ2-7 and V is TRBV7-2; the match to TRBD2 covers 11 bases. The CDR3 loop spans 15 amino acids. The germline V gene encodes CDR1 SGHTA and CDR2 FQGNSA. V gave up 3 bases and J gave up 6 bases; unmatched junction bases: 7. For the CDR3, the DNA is TGTGCCAGCAGCTTGCTAGCGGGAGGTCCCCTCGAGCAGTACTTC. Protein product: CASSLLAGGPLEQYF.

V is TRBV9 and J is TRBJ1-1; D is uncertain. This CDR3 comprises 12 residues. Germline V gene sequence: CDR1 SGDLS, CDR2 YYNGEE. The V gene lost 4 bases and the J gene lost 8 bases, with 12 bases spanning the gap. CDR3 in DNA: TGTGCCAGCAGCAATAGCGGGCAGGAAGCTTTCTTT. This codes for CASSNSGQEAFF.

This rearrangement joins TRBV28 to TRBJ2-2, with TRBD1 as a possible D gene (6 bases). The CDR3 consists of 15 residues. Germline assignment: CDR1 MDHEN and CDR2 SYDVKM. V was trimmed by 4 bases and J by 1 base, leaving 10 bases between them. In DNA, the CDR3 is TGTGCCAGCAGTTCACAACAGGGGAACACCGGGGAGCTGTTTTTT. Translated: CASSSQQGNTGELFF.

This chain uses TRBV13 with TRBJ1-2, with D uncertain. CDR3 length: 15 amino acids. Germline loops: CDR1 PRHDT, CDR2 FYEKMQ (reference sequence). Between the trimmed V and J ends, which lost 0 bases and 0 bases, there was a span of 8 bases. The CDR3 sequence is CASSLGRLPNYGYTF. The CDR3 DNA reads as TGTGCCAGCAGCTTAGGACGGTTGCCTAACTATGGCTACACCTTC.

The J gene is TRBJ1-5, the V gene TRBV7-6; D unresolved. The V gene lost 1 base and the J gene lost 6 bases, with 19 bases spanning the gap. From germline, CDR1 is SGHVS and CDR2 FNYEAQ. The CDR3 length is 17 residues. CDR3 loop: CASSLGAGSGVSQPQHF. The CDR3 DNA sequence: TGTGCCAGCAGCTTAGGAGCAGGCAGCGGGGTAAGTCAGCCCCAGCATTTT.

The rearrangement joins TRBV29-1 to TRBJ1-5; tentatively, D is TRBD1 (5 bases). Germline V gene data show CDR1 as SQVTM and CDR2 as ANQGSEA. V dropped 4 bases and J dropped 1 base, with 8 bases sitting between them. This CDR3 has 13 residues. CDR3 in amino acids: CSVGGTSNQPQHF. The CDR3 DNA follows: TGCAGCGTTGGGGGGACCAGCAATCAGCCCCAGCATTTT.